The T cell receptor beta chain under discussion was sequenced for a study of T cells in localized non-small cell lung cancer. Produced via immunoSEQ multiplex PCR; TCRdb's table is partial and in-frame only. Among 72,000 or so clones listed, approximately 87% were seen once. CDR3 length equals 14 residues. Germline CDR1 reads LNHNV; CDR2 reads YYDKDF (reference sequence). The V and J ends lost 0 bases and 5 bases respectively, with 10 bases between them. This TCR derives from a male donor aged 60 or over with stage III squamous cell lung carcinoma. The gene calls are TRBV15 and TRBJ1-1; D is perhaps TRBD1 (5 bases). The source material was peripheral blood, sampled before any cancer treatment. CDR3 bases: TGTGCCACCAGCAGAGAGGGGGTAGGGACTGAAGCTTTCTTT. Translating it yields CATSREGVGTEAFF.